This entry features one T cell receptor beta chain sequence. CDR1 and CDR2 from the germline V gene are SGHAT and FQDESV (reference sequence). Trimming cost V 5 bases and J 1 base; bases outside gene matches: 4. CDR3 length: 14 residues. The sample belongs to a study of CD8+ T cells in alopecia areata. Overall study context: Patients in the treated group were given tofacitinib by mouth, 5 to 10 mg twice a day.

Extracted from the samples, RNA was reverse transcribed into cDNA to serve as the sequencing template. Using immunoSEQ multiplex PCR, the repertoire was profiled, and TCRdb retains in-frame clones only, with some absent. The sample has some 180,000 clones, roughly 59% seen once; the top ten hold about 1.7%. The sample here was CD4+ T cells sorted from blood, taken at week 0. The clonotype comes from a human donor with alopecia areata. V and J are TRBV11-1 and TRBJ1-1, with 7 bases matching TRBD1. CDR3 residues: CASSHGTANTEAFF. Here the CDR3 DNA reads TGTGCCAGCAGCCATGGGACAGCGAACACTGAAGCTTTCTTT.